The present TCR beta chain was sequenced within a study of control samples from healthy donors and cancer patients. The CDR3 has 12 residues. CDR1 is MNHEY and CDR2 is SVGEGT in the germline V gene. Trimming took off 2 bases at V and 5 bases at J, with 3 bases between the two ends. Assay used: immunoSEQ multiplex PCR; TCRdb lists only in-frame clones, some missing. In the table there are roughly 220,000 clones, roughly 94% of which are singletons. Specimen: blood. The genes are TRBV6-2 or TRBV6-3 and TRBJ1-4; D unresolved. This receptor was taken from a man aged 45-60 years in good health. Here the CDR3 DNA reads TGTGCCAGCAGTTACAGGAATGAAAAACTGTTTTTT. It specifies CASSYRNEKLFF.